A selection of T cell receptor beta chains follows, all from one sample in a study of T cell responses to AZD1222 COVID-19 vaccine. Method: immunoSEQ multiplex PCR; TCRdb's copy keeps in-frame clones and lacks some. Of roughly 100,000 clones listed, 65% to 85% were seen once; the top ten hold 14%. This sample comprised peripheral blood, obtained 28 days after the second AZD1222 dose. Receptor source: an adult who received the AZD1222 COVID-19 vaccine. The CDR3 runs from the conserved cysteine through the conserved F or W. Fields, in order: clone size, J gene, D gene, V gene, CDR3 DNA, CDR3 protein. The D gene is left open where the match is weak. Expanded clones get a size class; other rows say once, few or many, or leave the size out.

.,TRBJ2-1,.,TRBV6-2/TRBV6-3,TGTGCCAGCAGTTCGTACTTCAATGAGCAGTTCTTC,CASSSYFNEQFF
.,TRBJ2-1,.,TRBV5-1,TGCGCCAGCAGCTTGATTAGTGGGAATGAGCAGTTCTTC,CASSLISGNEQFF
.,TRBJ1-2,TRBD1,TRBV27,TGTGCCAGCAGATCTTTGGGACAGGGCTATGGCTACACCTTC,CASRSLGQGYGYTF
.,TRBJ2-4,.,TRBV28,TGTGCCAGCGGCCTCCGACAGTCGCGGGTAAACATTCAGTACTTC,CASGLRQSRVNIQYF
.,TRBJ2-3,TRBD2,TRBV7-3,TGTGCCAGCAGCTTAGCTAGCGGGAGGACAGATACGCAGTATTTT,CASSLASGRTDTQYF
.,TRBJ1-5,.,TRBV3-1/TRBV3-2,TGTGCCAGCAGCCGGGAGTATAGCAATCAGCCCCAGCATTTT,CASSREYSNQPQHF
.,TRBJ2-2,.,TRBV7-6,TGTGCCAGCAGCTGGAGGAACACCGGGGAGCTGTTTTTT,CASSWRNTGELFF
.,TRBJ1-6,TRBD1,TRBV19,TGTGCCAGTGGGAGACAGGGATCTAGTTCACCCCTCCACTTT,CASGRQGSSSPLHF
.,TRBJ2-5,.,TRBV11-2,TGTGCCAGCAGCGTACATCGAATTTCGGGGGATTACCAAGAGACCCAGTACTTC,CASSVHRISGDYQETQYF
once,TRBJ1-5,.,TRBV4-1,TGCGCCAGCAGCCAAGATCAGGGTGGGCCCCAGCATTTT,CASSQDQGGPQHF
once,TRBJ1-3,TRBD1,TRBV7-6,TGTGCCAGCAGCCACAAAATCAGCGGGACAGGATCGGAGGGCTCTGGAAACACCATATATTTT,CASSHKISGTGSEGSGNTIYF
.,TRBJ1-2,.,TRBV19,TGTGCCAGTAGTCCCAGAGGCGGGAGTGGGATAGCCTATGGCTACACCTTC,CASSPRGGSGIAYGYTF
.,TRBJ1-4,TRBD1,TRBV19,TGTGCCAGTAGTATAGCCGGGACAGTAAATGAAAAACTGTTTTTT,CASSIAGTVNEKLFF
.,TRBJ1-3,TRBD1,TRBV9,TGTGCCAGCAGCGTGGGGACAGCGGGAAACACCATATATTTT,CASSVGTAGNTIYF
.,TRBJ1-3,.,TRBV10-3,TGTGCCATCAGTGAGTCCTACGGCCAGGGGCCTGGAAACACCATATATTTT,CAISESYGQGPGNTIYF
.,TRBJ2-7,TRBD2,TRBV6-1,TGTGCCAGCAGTGTAGCGGGGGGGCCTTCCGAGCAGTACTTC,CASSVAGGPSEQYF
.,TRBJ1-2,.,TRBV6-1,TGTGCCAGCAGTGAAGGCTACTATGGCTACACCTTC,CASSEGYYGYTF
.,TRBJ1-2,.,TRBV2,TGTGCCAGCAGTGAAACGGTTGGGGTCGGGGGCTACACCTTC,CASSETVGVGGYTF
.,TRBJ2-6,.,TRBV29-1,TGCAGCGCGCAAACGGGGGCCGAACCCTCTGGGGCCAACGTCCTGACTTTC,CSAQTGAEPSGANVLTF
.,TRBJ1-4,.,TRBV5-6,TGTGCCAGCAGCCTGGTCGCGGGCCAGGCGGATGAAAAACTGTTTTTT,CASSLVAGQADEKLFF
.,TRBJ2-7,TRBD2,TRBV5-1,TGCGCCAGCAGCTTCGGACTAGCGGGGAACTACGAGCAGTACTTC,CASSFGLAGNYEQYF
.,TRBJ2-1,TRBD2,TRBV7-2,TGTGCCAGCAGCTTAGGAATAGCGGGAGGCCCCTACAATGAGCAGTTCTTC,CASSLGIAGGPYNEQFF
.,TRBJ2-7,.,TRBV9,TGTGCCAGCAGCCTCTCCTACGAGCAGTACTTC,CASSLSYEQYF
.,TRBJ2-3,TRBD2,TRBV18,TGTGCCAGCTCGCGACTAGCGGGGGGGCCAGGAGATACGCAGTATTTT,CASSRLAGGPGDTQYF
.,TRBJ2-3,.,TRBV6-5,TGTGCCGCCCGGGCAGGGATCAGAAATACGCAGTATTTT,CAARAGIRNTQYF
.,TRBJ1-3,.,TRBV15,TGTGCCACCAGCAGAGATCTGTCCGGGGGAAACACCATATATTTT,CATSRDLSGGNTIYF
.,TRBJ2-1,TRBD2,TRBV4-2,TGTGCCAGCAGCCAAGCGAGCGGGAGGGCCGTAGTAAGGGCTAACAATGAGCAGTTCTTC,CASSQASGRAVVRANNEQFF
few,TRBJ2-7,.,TRBV6-6,TGTGCCAGCAGTGAGAGCTACGAGCAGTACTTC,CASSESYEQYF
.,TRBJ2-3,TRBD1,TRBV9,TGTGCCAGCAGCGTAGTCGGGGACAGGGAGGGAGATACGCAGTATTTT,CASSVVGDREGDTQYF
.,TRBJ2-1,.,TRBV15,TGTGCCACCAGCGGTAGTGGGGCCGCCTCCTACAATGAGCAGTTCTTC,CATSGSGAASYNEQFF
.,TRBJ1-6,.,TRBV2,TGTGCCAGCAGGGACCTGGGGTTCGGGCCCTATAATTCACCCCTCCACTTT,CASRDLGFGPYNSPLHF